The 20 T cell receptor beta chains presented below share a single source sample, sequenced in a study of T-cell reconstitution after alpha-beta-depleted transplantation in children. A library of TCRbeta sequences, prepared with unique molecular identifiers, was generated. Using its own MiXCR run on the PCR reads, TCRdb lists one record per CDR3 protein. Of about 1,000,000 distinct CDR3 sequences in the sample, 25% to 30% are singletons; the top ten hold 25% to 35%. The material sequenced was PBMCs, mostly from graft donor cells, taken 360 days after TCRalphabeta/CD19-depleted stem cell transplant. These receptors were collected from a boy younger than two who had a stem cell transplant for SCID, so the T cells may come from the graft donor.

This clonotype was observed a few times. The rearrangement uses TRBV4-2 and TRBJ2-3, with D tentatively TRBD2 (6 bases). The V gene lost 0 bases and the J gene lost 2 bases, with 9 bases spanning the gap. This CDR3 spans 15 amino acids. CDR1 and CDR2 (germline): LGHNA, YNFKEQ. The DNA for the CDR3 is TGTGCCAGCAGCCAAGAGCAGCGGGTCACAGATACGCAGTATTTT. It translates to CASSQEQRVTDTQYF.

The chain joins TRBV7-2 to TRBJ1-6, with TRBD1 matching over 8 bases. CDR1 is SGHTA and CDR2 is FQGNSA in the germline V gene. The CDR3 contains 15 residues. Trimming cost V 5 bases and J 9 bases; bases outside gene matches: 9. CDR3 in DNA: TGTGCCAGCAGCGCAACAGGGGGTCTGGGTTCACCCCTCCACTTT. Its protein product is CASSATGGLGSPLHF. Full variable domain (rest looked up from reference TRBV7-2 and TRBJ1-6): GAGVSQSPSNKVTEKGKDVELRCDPISGHTALYWYRQSLGQGLEFLIYFQGNSAPDKSGLPSDRFSAERTGGSVSTLTIQRTQQEDSAVYLCASSATGGLGSPLHFGNGTRLTVT.

This clonotype has more than one count but fewer than ten. The chain has TRBV4-3 and TRBJ1-2; D gene ambiguous. Trimming took 4 bases from V and 1 from J, leaving 19 bases between them. This CDR3 is 17 amino acids long. CDR1 LGHNA and CDR2 YSLEER come from the germline V gene. CDR3: CASSPGSSPLNNYGYTF. The CDR3 region has the DNA TGCGCCAGCAGCCCAGGCAGTTCTCCATTAAATAACTATGGCTACACCTTC.

The table lists this clonotype with a few counts. This chain connects TRBV5-1 to TRBJ2-5, with a possible D match to TRBD1 (6 bases). The germline V gene encodes CDR1 SGHRS and CDR2 YFSETQ. The CDR3 has 13 residues. Trimming removed 9 bases at V and 5 bases at J, with 17 bases between. CDR3 sequence: CATRPQGLETQYF. CDR3 DNA sequence: TGCGCCACCCGACCACAGGGTCTGGAGACCCAGTACTTC. Using reference TRBV5-1 and TRBJ2-5 for the parts outside the CDR3, the full variable domain is KAGVTQTPRYLIKTRGQQVTLSCSPISGHRSVSWYQQTPGQGLQFLFEYFSETQRNKGNFPGRFSGRQFSNSRSEMNVSTLELGDSALYLCATRPQGLETQYFGPGTRLLVL.

This clonotype was counted a few times. This chain joins TRBV12-3 or TRBV12-4 and TRBJ2-2; D might be TRBD2 (5 bases). Trimming took off 7 bases at V and 1 base at J, with 7 bases between the two ends. The CDR3 loop spans 13 amino acids. CDR3 protein: CASISGNTGELFF. In DNA, the CDR3 is TGTGCCAGCATAAGCGGGAACACCGGGGAGCTGTTTTTT.

This clonotype showed up many times. The chain is built from TRBV21-1 and TRBJ2-2; TRBD1, the table's D call, was not compared with the DNA. TRBV21-1 is noted as a pseudogene. This CDR3 contains 14 residues. This CDR3 is CASTPDRGAGELFF. CDR3 coding DNA: TGTGCCAGCACCCCGGACAGGGGTGCCGGGGAGCTGTTTTTT.

The genes are TRBV6-1 and TRBJ1-5, with a weak D call TRBD1 (6 bases). This CDR3 contains 13 residues. The V gene lost 9 bases and the J gene lost 5 bases, with 14 bases spanning the gap. Per germline, CDR1 MNHNS and CDR2 SASEGT. CDR3: CASLGQFYQPQHF. For the CDR3, the DNA is TGTGCCAGTCTTGGACAGTTTTATCAGCCCCAGCATTTT.

This clonotype was observed a few times. The V call is TRBV12-3 or TRBV12-4, the J call TRBJ2-5; no reliable D call. The CDR3 runs 14 residues. Trimming cost V 5 bases and J 0 bases, with 10 bases left between them. CDR3 protein: CASSPRFHQETQYF. In DNA, the CDR3 is TGTGCCAGCAGTCCCCGGTTCCACCAAGAGACCCAGTACTTC.

This chain uses TRBV4-2 with TRBJ1-1; the D gene is possibly TRBD1 (5 bases). This CDR3 spans 15 amino acids. CDR1 LGHNA and CDR2 YNFKEQ come from the germline V gene. Trimming shortened V by 1 base and J by 0 bases, and 9 bases separated the two germline ends. As DNA, the CDR3 is TGTGCCAGCAGCCAAGTTAAAGGGGTGAACACTGAAGCTTTCTTT. The encoded protein is CASSQVKGVNTEAFF.

The rearrangement joins TRBV6-5 to TRBJ1-5, with a weak D call TRBD1 (6 bases). The CDR3 contains 17 residues. CDR1 is MNHEY, CDR2 SVGAGI, per germline. Trimming shortened V by 0 bases and J by 4 bases, and 16 bases separated the two germline ends. In DNA, the CDR3 is TGTGCCAGCAGTTACTCACAGGGTAGGTCGGGGAATCAGCCCCAGCATTTT. It codes for CASSYSQGRSGNQPQHF.

Points on this clonotype: A junction end diverges from the germline sequence, so it may reflect a read error. The rearrangement uses TRBV5-1 and TRBJ1-3, with 8 positions matching TRBD1. The CDR3 contains 17 residues. CDR1 and CDR2 from the germline V gene are SGHRS and YFSETQ. The CDR3 DNA sequence: TGCGCCAGCAGCTCGGGGGACAGGCAAGTCTCTGGAAACGCCATATATTTT. It is translated as CASSSGDRQVSGNAIYF.

CDR3 sequence: CASSQEWGLNSNQPQHF. CDR3 nucleotides: TGCGCCAGCAGCCAAGAGTGGGGACTGAATAGCAATCAGCCCCAGCATTTT. This chain joins TRBV4-1 and TRBJ1-5; the D gene is possibly TRBD1 (5 bases). The V end lost 0 bases, the J end lost 0 bases, and 12 bases lay between the germline ends. Germline V gene lookup returns CDR1 MGHRA and CDR2 YSYEKL. This CDR3 has 17 residues.

In its sample, this clonotype was seen a few times. The CDR3 loop reads CASSQLGRENTQYF. The CDR3 DNA follows: TGTGCCAGCAGCCAATTGGGTAGAGAGAATACGCAGTATTTT. V is TRBV4-2 and J is TRBJ2-3; no clear D gene. Germline CDR1 LGHNA, CDR2 YNFKEQ. Trimming removed 2 bases from V and 7 bases from J, with 13 bases in between. CDR3 length equals 14 residues.

This chain joins TRBV28 and TRBJ1-5; the match to TRBD1 covers 7 bases. This CDR3 region has 15 residues. CDR1 is MDHEN and CDR2 is SYDVKM in the germline V gene. With V trimmed by 3 bases and J by 4 bases, 6 bases remained unmatched. CDR3 coding DNA: TGTGCCAGCAGTTTCCGCGACAGGGAGAATCAGCCCCAGCATTTT. Its translation: CASSFRDRENQPQHF.

CDR3 in DNA: TGCGCCAGCAGTTCTAGAGGGGGGGGCCGCTACAATGAGCAGTTCTTC. Its translation: CASSSRGGGRYNEQFF. V and J are TRBV5-1 and TRBJ2-1; a possible D gene is TRBD2 (7 bases). The CDR3 consists of 16 residues. Trimming removed 5 bases from V and 3 bases from J, with 18 bases in between. The V gene's germline CDR1 is SGHRS and CDR2 YFSETQ.

This clonotype has only a few counts. This chain uses TRBV29-1 with TRBJ2-1; the D is unclear. CDR1 SQVTM and CDR2 ANQGSEA come from the germline V gene. The length of the CDR3 is 12 residues. V lost 2 bases and J lost 10, with 12 bases in between. This CDR3 is CSVELRSREQFF. CDR3 DNA sequence: TGCAGCGTTGAACTCCGCTCACGCGAGCAGTTCTTC.

This clonotype was seen at least ten times. The V gene is TRBV5-5, the J gene TRBJ1-3; D gene unclear. The CDR3 loop spans 17 amino acids. Germline V gene lookup returns CDR1 SGHKS and CDR2 YYEKEE (reference sequence). The ends were cut back, 1 base at V and 2 bases at J, with 16 bases in the middle. CDR3 loop: CASSLYGAGQAGNTIYF. Written as DNA, the CDR3 is TGTGCCAGCAGCTTGTACGGAGCCGGTCAGGCTGGAAACACCATATATTTT.

At least ten counts were recorded for this clonotype. The J gene is TRBJ1-5, the V gene TRBV15; 10 bases fit TRBD1. Germline CDR1 is LNHNV and CDR2 is YYDKDF (reference sequence). V was clipped by 3 bases and J by 4 bases; unmatched bases: 6. The CDR3 runs 16 residues. This CDR3 is CATSRGQGKGNQPQHF. The CDR3 nucleotides read TGTGCCACCAGCAGGGGACAGGGGAAGGGGAATCAGCCCCAGCATTTT. The variable domain in full, completed from reference TRBV15 and TRBJ1-5, reads DAMVIQNPRYQVTQFGKPVTLSCSQTLNHNVMYWYQQKSSQAPKLLFHYYDKDFNNEADTPDNFQSRRPNTSFCFLDIRSPGLGDTAMYLCATSRGQGKGNQPQHFGDGTRLSIL.

This clonotype was counted a few times. The chain links TRBV4-1 to TRBJ2-2, with 7 bases identical to TRBD2. The CDR3 spans 17 residues. V gave up 1 base and J gave up 0 bases; unmatched junction bases: 5. Germline assignment: CDR1 MGHRA and CDR2 YSYEKL. The CDR3 nucleotides are TGCGCCAGCAGCCAAGGCCAGCGGGGAGCGAACACCGGGGAGCTGTTTTTT. It codes for CASSQGQRGANTGELFF.

Only a few counts were recorded for this clonotype. J is TRBJ1-3 and V is TRBV15; 9 bases agree with TRBD1. After removal of 9 bases from V and 2 bases from J, the junction contained 5 bases not matched to a gene. Germline V gives CDR1 LNHNV, CDR2 YYDKDF (reference sequence). CDR3 length: 14 amino acids. CDR3 in amino acids: CATTGTGPGNTIYF. In DNA form, the CDR3 reads TGTGCCACGACCGGGACAGGGCCTGGAAACACCATATATTTT. The variable domain in full, completed from reference TRBV15 and TRBJ1-3, reads DAMVIQNPRYQVTQFGKPVTLSCSQTLNHNVMYWYQQKSSQAPKLLFHYYDKDFNNEADTPDNFQSRRPNTSFCFLDIRSPGLGDTAMYLCATTGTGPGNTIYFGEGSWLTVV.